This T cell receptor beta chain stems from a study of blood T cell repertoires in COVID-19. Study overall: Material from acute and convalescent COVID-19 was sourced from the United States, Italy and Spain.

The germline V gene has CDR1 LGHDT and CDR2 YNNKEL (reference sequence). The CDR3 has 14 amino acids. Trimming removed 4 bases from V and 6 bases from J; junction bases left unmatched: 5. TCRdb's copy holds only in-frame clones and misses some; the assay was immunoSEQ multiplex PCR. The sample has roughly 220,000 clones, roughly 90% seen once. The TCR comes from a man aged 30-40 years who had recovered from COVID-19. Sequences were obtained from peripheral blood. The rearrangement links TRBV3-1 (or the pseudogene TRBV3-2) to TRBJ1-2; TRBD1 aligns across 10 bases. CDR3 loop: CASSLTGGHNGYTF. CDR3 sequence (DNA): TGTGCCAGCAGCCTGACAGGGGGCCATAATGGCTACACCTTC.